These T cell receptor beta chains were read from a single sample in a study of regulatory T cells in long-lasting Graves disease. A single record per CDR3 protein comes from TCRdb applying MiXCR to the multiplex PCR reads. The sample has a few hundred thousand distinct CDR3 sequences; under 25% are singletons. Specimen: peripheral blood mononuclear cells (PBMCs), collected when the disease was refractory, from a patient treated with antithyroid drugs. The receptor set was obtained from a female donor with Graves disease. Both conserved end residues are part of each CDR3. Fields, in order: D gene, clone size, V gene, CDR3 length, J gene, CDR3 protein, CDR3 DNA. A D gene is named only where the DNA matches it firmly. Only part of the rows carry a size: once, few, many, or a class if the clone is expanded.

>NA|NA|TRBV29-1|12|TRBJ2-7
CSVEGLGYEQYF
TGCAGCGTTGAAGGACTAGGCTACGAGCAGTACTTC
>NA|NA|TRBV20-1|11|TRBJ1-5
CSARMAYIDVF
TGCAGTGCTAGAATGGCCTACATTGACGTTTTT
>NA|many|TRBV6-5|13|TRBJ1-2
CASSYSQGNGYTF
TGTGCCAGCAGTTACAGCCAGGGCAATGGCTACACCTTC
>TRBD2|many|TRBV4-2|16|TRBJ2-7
CASSPGTSGGFGEQYF
TGTGCCAGCAGCCCCGGGACTAGCGGGGGGTTTGGGGAGCAGTACTTC
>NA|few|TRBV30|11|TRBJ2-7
CAWAISYEQYF
TGTGCCTGGGCAATCTCCTACGAGCAGTACTTC
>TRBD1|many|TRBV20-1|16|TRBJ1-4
CSAFGQGDATNEKLFF
TGCAGTGCCTTTGGACAGGGAGACGCAACTAATGAAAAACTGTTTTTT
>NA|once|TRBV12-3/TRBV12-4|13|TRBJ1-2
CASSAGANYGYTF
TGTGCCAGCAGTGCCGGGGCTAACTATGGCTACACCTTC
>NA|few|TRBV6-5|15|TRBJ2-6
CASSYDISGANVLTF
TGTGCCAGCAGTTACGACATCTCTGGGGCCAACGTCCTGACTTTC
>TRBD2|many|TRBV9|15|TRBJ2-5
CASRASGSPRETQYF
TGTGCCAGCAGAGCTAGCGGGAGCCCCCGAGAGACCCAGTACTTC
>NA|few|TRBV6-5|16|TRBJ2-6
CASSYSYGSGANVLTF
TGTGCCAGCAGTTACTCGTACGGTTCTGGGGCCAACGTCCTGACTTTC
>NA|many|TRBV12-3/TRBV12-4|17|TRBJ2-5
CTSSHPPMTLRGETQYF
TGTACCAGCAGTCACCCCCCGATGACTCTGAGGGGAGAGACCCAGTACTTC
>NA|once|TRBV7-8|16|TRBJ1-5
CASSLRIWGDNQPQHF
TGTGCCAGCAGCTTAAGGATTTGGGGGGACAATCAGCCCCAGCATTTT
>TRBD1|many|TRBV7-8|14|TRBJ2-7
CASSDWDRAYEQYF
TGTGCCAGCAGCGATTGGGACAGGGCCTACGAGCAGTACTTC
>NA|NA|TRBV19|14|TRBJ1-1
CASSIFQGVTEAFF
TGTGCCAGTAGTATATTCCAGGGCGTCACTGAAGCTTTCTTT
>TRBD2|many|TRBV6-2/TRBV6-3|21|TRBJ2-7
CASSYSSELAGGPRPLYEQYF
TGTGCCAGCAGTTACTCATCCGAACTAGCGGGAGGGCCGCGTCCCCTCTACGAGCAGTACTTC
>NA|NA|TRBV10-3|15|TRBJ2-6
CATLRGASGANVLTF
TGTGCCACCCTCCGGGGGGCCTCTGGGGCCAACGTCCTGACTTTC
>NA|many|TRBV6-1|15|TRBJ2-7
CASSDWADGGYEQYF
TGTGCCAGCAGTGATTGGGCGGACGGGGGCTACGAGCAGTACTTC
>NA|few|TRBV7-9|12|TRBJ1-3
CAGRTDGNTIYF
TGTGCCGGCAGGACAGACGGAAACACCATATATTTT
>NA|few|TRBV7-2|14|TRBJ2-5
CASSFVTTPETQYF
TGTGCCAGCAGCTTTGTAACAACACCAGAGACCCAGTACTTC
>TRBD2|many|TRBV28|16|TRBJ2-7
CASSLRGGLAGVEQYF
TGTGCCAGCAGTTTACGCGGAGGACTAGCGGGAGTCGAGCAGTACTTC
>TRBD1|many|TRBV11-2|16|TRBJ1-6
CASSWTGKSYNSPLHF
TGTGCCAGCAGTTGGACAGGGAAGTCCTATAATTCACCCCTCCACTTT
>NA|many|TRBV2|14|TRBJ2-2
CASREGALTGELFF
TGTGCCAGCAGGGAGGGGGCGCTCACCGGGGAGCTGTTTTTT
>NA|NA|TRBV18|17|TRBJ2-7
CASSTGTPGGGSDEQYF
TGTGCCAGCTCAACGGGGACCCCTGGAGGAGGTAGCGACGAGCAGTACTTC
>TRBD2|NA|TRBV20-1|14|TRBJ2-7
CSAIPSSGSYEQYF
TGCAGTGCTATCCCATCTAGCGGTTCCTACGAGCAGTACTTC
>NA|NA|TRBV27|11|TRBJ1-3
CASRTGNTIYF
TGTGCCAGCAGGACTGGAAACACCATATATTTT
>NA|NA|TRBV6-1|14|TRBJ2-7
CASKWDGASYEQYF
TGTGCCAGCAAGTGGGACGGAGCCTCCTACGAGCAGTACTTC
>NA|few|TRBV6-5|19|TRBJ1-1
CASSYLGRGSRGTNTEAFF
TGTGCCAGCAGTTACCTAGGTAGGGGGAGCAGGGGAACGAACACTGAAGCTTTCTTT
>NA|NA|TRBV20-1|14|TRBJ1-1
CSAGNKGANTEAFF
TGCAGTGCGGGCAACAAGGGTGCGAACACTGAAGCTTTCTTT
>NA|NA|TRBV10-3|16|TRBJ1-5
CAISEAGADSNQPQHF
TGTGCCATCTCCGAGGCGGGAGCCGATAGCAATCAGCCCCAGCATTTT
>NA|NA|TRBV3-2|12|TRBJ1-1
CASSRDTREAFF
TGTGCCAGCAGCCGGGACACCCGCGAAGCTTTCTTT
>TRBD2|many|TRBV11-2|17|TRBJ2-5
CASSLDNLAGVKETQYF
TGTGCCAGCAGCTTAGATAACCTAGCGGGAGTAAAAGAGACCCAGTACTTC
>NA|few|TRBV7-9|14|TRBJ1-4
CASSLGQKNEKLFF
TGTGCCAGCAGCTTGGGACAAAAGAATGAAAAACTGTTTTTT
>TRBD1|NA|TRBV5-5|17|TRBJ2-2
CASSSEQGAHRTGELFF
TGTGCCAGCAGCTCCGAACAGGGGGCGCACAGAACCGGGGAGCTGTTTTTT
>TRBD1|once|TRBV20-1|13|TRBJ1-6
CSATRDRDSPLHF
TGCAGTGCTACCCGGGACAGGGATTCACCCCTCCACTTT
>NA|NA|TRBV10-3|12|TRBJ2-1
CAISEESPEQFF
TGTGCCATCAGTGAAGAGAGTCCAGAGCAGTTCTTC
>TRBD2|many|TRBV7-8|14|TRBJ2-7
CASGEAGGAYEQYF
TGTGCCAGCGGCGAAGCGGGAGGTGCCTACGAGCAGTACTTC